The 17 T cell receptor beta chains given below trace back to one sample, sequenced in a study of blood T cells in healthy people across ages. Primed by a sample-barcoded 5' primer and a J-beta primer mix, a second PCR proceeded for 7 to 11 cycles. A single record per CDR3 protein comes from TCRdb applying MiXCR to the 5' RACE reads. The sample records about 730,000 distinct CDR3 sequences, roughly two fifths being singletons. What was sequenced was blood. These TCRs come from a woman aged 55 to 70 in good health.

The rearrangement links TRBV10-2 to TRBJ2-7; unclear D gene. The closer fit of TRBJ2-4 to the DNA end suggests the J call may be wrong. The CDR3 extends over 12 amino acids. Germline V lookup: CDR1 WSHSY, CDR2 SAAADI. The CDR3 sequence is CASSEGSSIQYF. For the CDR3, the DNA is TGCGCCAGCAGTGAGGGTTCTTCCATTCAGTACTTC.

CDR3 sequence (DNA): TGTGCCAGCAGCTTCAGGACACCTTCACCAAGCGGCTACACCTTC. It specifies CASSFRTPSPSGYTF. V is TRBV13 and J is TRBJ1-2; maybe TRBD1 (5 bases). Per the germline V gene, CDR1 is PRHDT and CDR2 is FYEKMQ (reference sequence). V lost 3 bases, J lost 8 bases, and 19 bases lay in between. CDR3 size: 15 residues. Variable domain in full (rest from reference TRBV13 and TRBJ1-2): AAGVIQSPRHLIKEKRETATLKCYPIPRHDTVYWYQQGPGQDPQFLISFYEKMQSDKGSIPDRFSAQQFSDYHSELNMSSLELGDSALYFCASSFRTPSPSGYTFGSGTRLTVV.

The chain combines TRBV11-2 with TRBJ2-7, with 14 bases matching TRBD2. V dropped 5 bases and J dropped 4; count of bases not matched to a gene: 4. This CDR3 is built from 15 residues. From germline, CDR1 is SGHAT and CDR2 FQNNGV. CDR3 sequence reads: CASSGGLAGVYEQYF. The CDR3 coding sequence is TGTGCCAGCAGCGGGGGACTAGCGGGAGTGTACGAGCAGTACTTC.

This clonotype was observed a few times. CDR3 in DNA: TGTGCCAGCAGCTCGGGGTCCCGAAGCTCTGGGGCCAACGTCCTGACTTTC. It codes for CASSSGSRSSGANVLTF. The genes are TRBV7-3 and TRBJ2-6, with a possible D match to TRBD2 (5 bases). The CDR3 consists of 17 residues. Trimming pared 4 bases from V and 0 bases from J, leaving 13 bases between. Germline CDR1 is SGHTA and CDR2 is FQGTGA.

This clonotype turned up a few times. The CDR3 DNA reads TGTGCCAGCAGTGTAGGACTGGAGACTTACGAGCAGTACTTC. Protein: CASSVGLETYEQYF. The gene calls are TRBV12-3 or TRBV12-4 and TRBJ2-7, with D perhaps matching TRBD2 (5 bases). The ends were cut back, 5 bases at V and 4 bases at J, with 15 bases in the middle. This CDR3 is built from 14 residues.

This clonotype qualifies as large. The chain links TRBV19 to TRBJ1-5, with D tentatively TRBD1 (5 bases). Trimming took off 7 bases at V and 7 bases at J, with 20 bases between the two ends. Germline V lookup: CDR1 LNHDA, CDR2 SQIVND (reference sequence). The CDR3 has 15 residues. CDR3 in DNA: TGTGCCAGTACCATCGGAGGGGTGGCGGGCCAGCCCCAGCATTTT. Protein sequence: CASTIGGVAGQPQHF.

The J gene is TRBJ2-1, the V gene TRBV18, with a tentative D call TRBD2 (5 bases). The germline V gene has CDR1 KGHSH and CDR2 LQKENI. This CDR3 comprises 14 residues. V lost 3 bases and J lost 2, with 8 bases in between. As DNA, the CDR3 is TGTGCCAGCTCACCTAGCGCCACCTACAATGAGCAGTTCTTC. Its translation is CASSPSATYNEQFF.

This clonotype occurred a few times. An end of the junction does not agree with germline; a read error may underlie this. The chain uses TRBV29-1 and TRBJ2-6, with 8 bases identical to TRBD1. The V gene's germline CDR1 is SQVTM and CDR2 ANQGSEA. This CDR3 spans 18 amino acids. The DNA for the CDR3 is TGCGGCGTTGAAGATTACCCAGGGGGCCCCTCTGGGGCCAACGTCCTGACTTTC. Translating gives CGVEDYPGGPSGANVLTF.

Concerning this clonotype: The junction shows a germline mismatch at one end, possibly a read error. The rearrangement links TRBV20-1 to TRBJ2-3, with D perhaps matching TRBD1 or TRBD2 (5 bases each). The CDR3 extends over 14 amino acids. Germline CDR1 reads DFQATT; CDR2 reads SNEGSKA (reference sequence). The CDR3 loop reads CSAPEGQGTDTQYF. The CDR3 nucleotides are TGCAGTGCCCCAGAGGGGCAGGGCACCGATACGCAGTATTTT.

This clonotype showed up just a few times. The CDR3 is CASSQGQANEAFF. The CDR3 DNA sequence: TGTGCCAGCAGCCAGGGACAGGCTAATGAAGCTTTCTTT. This chain links TRBV7-8 with TRBJ1-1; TRBD1 matches at 8 bases. Per the germline V gene, CDR1 is SGHVS and CDR2 is FQNEAQ. V gave up 5 bases and J gave up 7 bases; unmatched junction bases: 6. This CDR3 contains 13 residues.

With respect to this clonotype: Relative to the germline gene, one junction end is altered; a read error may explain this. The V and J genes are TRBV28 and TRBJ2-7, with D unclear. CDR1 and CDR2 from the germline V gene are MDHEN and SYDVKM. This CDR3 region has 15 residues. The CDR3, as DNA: TGTGCCGGCAGTTTAGCTGGCGGCTCCATCTACGAGCAGTACTTC. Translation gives CAGSLAGGSIYEQYF.

CDR3 region: CSAPDVSGHQETQYF. The CDR3 nucleotides read TGCAGTGCCCCCGATGTTAGCGGGCACCAAGAGACCCAGTACTTC. The chain recombines TRBV20-1 with TRBJ2-5; the match to TRBD2 covers 7 bases. The CDR3 loop spans 15 amino acids. The germline V gene has CDR1 DFQATT and CDR2 SNEGSKA (reference sequence). Germline trimming cut 6 bases from V and 0 bases from J; bases unmatched to any gene: 10.

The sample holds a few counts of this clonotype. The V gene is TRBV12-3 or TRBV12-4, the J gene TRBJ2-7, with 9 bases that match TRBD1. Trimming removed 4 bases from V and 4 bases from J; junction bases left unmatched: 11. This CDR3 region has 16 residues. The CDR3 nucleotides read TGTGCCAGCAGTTCGCCGAGCGGGACAGGGCGTTACGAGCAGTACTTC. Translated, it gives CASSSPSGTGRYEQYF.

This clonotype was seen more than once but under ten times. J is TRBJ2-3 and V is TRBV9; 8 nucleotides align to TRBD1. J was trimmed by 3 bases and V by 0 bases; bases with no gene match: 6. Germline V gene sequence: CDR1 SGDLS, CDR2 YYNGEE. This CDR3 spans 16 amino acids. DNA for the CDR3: TGTGCCAGCAGCGTAGCTGGTGGGACAGGAACAGATACGCAGTATTTT. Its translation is CASSVAGGTGTDTQYF.

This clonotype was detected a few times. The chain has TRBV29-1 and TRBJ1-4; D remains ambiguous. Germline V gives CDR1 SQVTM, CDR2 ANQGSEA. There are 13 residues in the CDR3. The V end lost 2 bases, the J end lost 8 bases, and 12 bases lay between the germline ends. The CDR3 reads CSVEKGVGEKLFF. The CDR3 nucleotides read TGCAGCGTTGAAAAGGGTGTGGGGGAAAAACTGTTTTTT.

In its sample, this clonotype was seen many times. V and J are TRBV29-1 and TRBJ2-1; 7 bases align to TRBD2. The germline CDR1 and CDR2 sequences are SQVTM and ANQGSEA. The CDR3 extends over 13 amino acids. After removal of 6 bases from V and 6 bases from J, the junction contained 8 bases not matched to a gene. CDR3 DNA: TGCAGCGTAAGAACTAGCGACGCCAATGAGCAGTTCTTC. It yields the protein CSVRTSDANEQFF.

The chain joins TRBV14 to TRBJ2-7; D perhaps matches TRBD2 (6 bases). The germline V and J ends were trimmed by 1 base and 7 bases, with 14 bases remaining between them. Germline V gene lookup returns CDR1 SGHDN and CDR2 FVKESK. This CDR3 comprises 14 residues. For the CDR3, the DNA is TGTGCCAGCAGCCAAGCCCTAGCGACGAATGAGCAGTACTTC. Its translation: CASSQALATNEQYF. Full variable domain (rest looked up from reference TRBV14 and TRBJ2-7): EAGVTQFPSHSVIEKGQTVTLRCDPISGHDNLYWYRRVMGKEIKFLLHFVKESKQDESGMPNNRFLAERTGGTYSTLKVQPAELEDSGVYFCASSQALATNEQYFGPGTRLTVT.